One sample yielded the 18 T cell receptor beta chains listed below, sequenced in a study of blood T cell repertoires in COVID-19. Clones were read by immunoSEQ multiplex PCR, and TCRdb kept only the in-frame ones, dropping some. The table shows some 150,000 clones, with roughly 80% occurring only once. Sample: peripheral blood. These receptors were collected from a man between 65 and 80 years old with acute or convalescent COVID-19.

This clone was recorded only once. The chain employs TRBV5-1 and TRBJ2-7; 8 nucleotides agree with TRBD1. Germline loops: CDR1 SGHRS, CDR2 YFSETQ. CDR3 length: 17 amino acids. V dropped 5 bases and J dropped 0; count of bases not matched to a gene: 13. DNA of the CDR3: TGCGCCAGCAGTCAGCTGCCGGGACAGGTCACCTCCTACGAGCAGTACTTC. Its protein product is CASSQLPGQVTSYEQYF.

This chain links TRBV23-1 with TRBJ1-1; 8 nucleotides agree with TRBD1. TRBV23-1 is identified as an open reading frame with a role that is uncertain. The CDR3 sequence is 16 residues long. With 0 bases clipped from V and 7 bases from J, the junction kept 10 bases outside the gene matches. CDR3 amino acids: CASSQSVLRDRLEAFF. The DNA of the CDR3 is TGCGCCAGCAGTCAATCGGTTCTAAGGGACAGGCTTGAAGCTTTCTTT.

The V call is TRBV28, the J call TRBJ2-1; TRBD2 aligns across 7 bases. The CDR3 consists of 15 residues. Germline V gene lookup returns CDR1 MDHEN and CDR2 SYDVKM. V gave up 5 bases and J gave up 7 bases; unmatched junction bases: 11. CDR3 bases: TGTGCCAGCAGTAAGTCGGGAGGTTCGGGGAATGAGCAGTTCTTC. Translated: CASSKSGGSGNEQFF.

The chain recombines TRBV3-1 (or the pseudogene TRBV3-2) with TRBJ1-2, with TRBD1 matching 11 bases. With 4 bases clipped from V and 4 bases from J, the junction kept 2 bases outside the gene matches. In germline, CDR1 is LGHDT, CDR2 YNNKEL (reference sequence). This CDR3 has 14 residues. The CDR3 here is CASSLGTGGYGYTF. CDR3 coding DNA: TGTGCCAGCAGCCTAGGGACAGGGGGCTATGGCTACACCTTC.

The chain joins TRBV25-1 to TRBJ1-2, with a weak D call TRBD1 (5 bases). Trimming took off 2 bases at V and 3 bases at J, with 7 bases between the two ends. Germline V lookup: CDR1 MGHDK, CDR2 SYGVNS. The CDR3 is made up of 13 amino acids. In DNA form, the CDR3 reads TGTGCCAGCAGTGAAGACAGATACTATGGCTACACCTTC. This translates into CASSEDRYYGYTF.

The chain couples TRBV5-1 to TRBJ1-2, with TRBD1 matching 7 bases. The germline V gene encodes CDR1 SGHRS and CDR2 YFSETQ. The CDR3 consists of 13 residues. With V trimmed by 2 bases and J by 6 bases, 4 bases remained unmatched. The CDR3 protein is CASSFGTADGYTF. The CDR3 DNA reads TGCGCCAGCAGCTTTGGGACAGCTGATGGCTACACCTTC.

The chain employs TRBV19 and TRBJ1-3; D unclear. V was shortened by 6 bases and J by 6 bases, with 9 bases between the two germline ends. CDR3 length: 12 amino acids. Germline V gene lookup returns CDR1 LNHDA and CDR2 SQIVND (reference sequence). The CDR3 region is CASRGRENTIYF. CDR3 DNA: TGTGCCAGTAGAGGACGGGAAAACACCATATATTTT.

The genes are TRBV24-1 and TRBJ2-1; 12 bases fit TRBD2. J was trimmed by 5 bases and V by 5 bases; bases with no gene match: 6. CDR3 length: 16 amino acids. CDR1 is KGHDR, CDR2 SFDVKD, per germline. For the CDR3, the DNA is TGTGCCACCAGTGGCGCCGGGACTAGCGGGCACAATGAGCAGTTCTTC. The encoded protein is CATSGAGTSGHNEQFF.

The chain has TRBV7-3 and TRBJ2-2, with a tentative D call TRBD1 (6 bases). V was trimmed by 8 bases and J by 0 bases, leaving 10 bases between them. CDR3 length: 14 amino acids. Germline V gene data show CDR1 as SGHTA and CDR2 as FQGTGA. The CDR3 loop reads CASQEGANTGELFF. The CDR3 DNA follows: TGTGCCAGCCAAGAGGGGGCGAACACCGGGGAGCTGTTTTTT.

The chain employs TRBV10-3 and TRBJ1-1; 9 bases agree with TRBD1. Germline assignment: CDR1 ENHRY and CDR2 SYGVKD. This CDR3 has 14 residues. Trimming took 2 bases from V and 7 from J; bases not matched to a gene: 5. The CDR3 DNA follows: TGTGCCATCAGTGAGGCCACGGGACAGGGTGAAGCTTTCTTT. Translated: CAISEATGQGEAFF.

The J gene is TRBJ2-2, the V gene TRBV4-1; D gene unclear. This CDR3 has 16 amino acids. Per the germline V gene, CDR1 is MGHRA and CDR2 is YSYEKL. Trimming removed 5 bases at V and 0 bases at J, with 13 bases between. The CDR3 coding sequence is TGCGCCAGCAGCTCCCGACACCCTGCGAACACCGGGGAGCTGTTTTTT. Translating it yields CASSSRHPANTGELFF.

CDR3 coding DNA: TGTGCCAGCAGTGAAAGCGGCCTAGAGGGCTACACCTTC. Its translation is CASSESGLEGYTF. V and J are TRBV2 and TRBJ1-2; D is ambiguous. CDR1 and CDR2 (germline): SNHLY, FYNNEI. Deletions cut 2 bases from V and 8 bases from J, with 12 bases between. The CDR3 loop spans 13 amino acids.

The V call is TRBV6-5, the J call TRBJ2-7; 7 bases align to TRBD1. This CDR3 is 16 amino acids long. The J segment lost 5 bases and the V segment lost 0 bases, leaving 10 bases of the junction unmatched. Germline V gene data show CDR1 as MNHEY and CDR2 as SVGAGI. The chain's CDR3 is CASSYSLAGGPHEQYF. CDR3 coding DNA: TGTGCCAGCAGTTACTCCTTGGCAGGGGGTCCCCACGAGCAGTACTTC.

The genes are TRBV4-1 and TRBJ2-1; D gene ambiguous. CDR3 length equals 16 residues. From germline, CDR1 is MGHRA and CDR2 YSYEKL. V was cut by 0 bases and J by 6 bases, with 15 bases left in between. DNA for the CDR3: TGCGCCAGCAGCCAAGAGGTGGCTAGGATTGGCAATGAGCAGTTCTTC. Translation gives CASSQEVARIGNEQFF.

This clone has just a few counts. V usage is TRBV28 and J usage is TRBJ1-2; D is unclear. The CDR3 has 12 residues. Germline V CDR1 and CDR2: MDHEN, SYDVKM. V dropped 3 bases and J dropped 4 bases, with 6 bases sitting between them. In DNA form, the CDR3 reads TGTGCCAGCAGTTTCCAATTCTATGGCTACACCTTC. Translating gives CASSFQFYGYTF.

This chain joins TRBV28 and TRBJ2-1; the D gene is possibly TRBD2 (6 bases). This CDR3 is 14 amino acids long. V was cut by 5 bases and J by 8 bases, with 16 bases left in between. Per the germline V gene, CDR1 is MDHEN and CDR2 is SYDVKM. CDR3 sequence reads: CASSPLTSRHEQFF. The CDR3 DNA follows: TGTGCCAGCAGTCCGCTTACTAGCCGCCATGAGCAGTTCTTC.

The chain joins TRBV3-1 (or the pseudogene TRBV3-2) to TRBJ1-2, with a tentative D call TRBD1 (5 bases). CDR1 and CDR2 from the germline V gene are LGHDT and YNNKEL (reference sequence). V was pared by 2 bases and J by 4 bases, with 14 bases between. There are 15 residues in the CDR3. CDR3 coding DNA: TGTGCCAGCAGCCAAAGTTTAAGGGGCGCCTATGGCTACACCTTC. Its protein product is CASSQSLRGAYGYTF.

This chain connects TRBV7-8 to TRBJ1-6; D is uncertain. The CDR3 consists of 14 residues. V was clipped by 1 base and J by 3 bases, with 4 bases between them. Germline V CDR1 and CDR2: SGHVS, FQNEAQ. Here the CDR3 reads CASSLDGYNSPLHF. The CDR3 DNA sequence: TGTGCCAGCAGCTTAGACGGCTATAATTCACCCCTCCACTTT.